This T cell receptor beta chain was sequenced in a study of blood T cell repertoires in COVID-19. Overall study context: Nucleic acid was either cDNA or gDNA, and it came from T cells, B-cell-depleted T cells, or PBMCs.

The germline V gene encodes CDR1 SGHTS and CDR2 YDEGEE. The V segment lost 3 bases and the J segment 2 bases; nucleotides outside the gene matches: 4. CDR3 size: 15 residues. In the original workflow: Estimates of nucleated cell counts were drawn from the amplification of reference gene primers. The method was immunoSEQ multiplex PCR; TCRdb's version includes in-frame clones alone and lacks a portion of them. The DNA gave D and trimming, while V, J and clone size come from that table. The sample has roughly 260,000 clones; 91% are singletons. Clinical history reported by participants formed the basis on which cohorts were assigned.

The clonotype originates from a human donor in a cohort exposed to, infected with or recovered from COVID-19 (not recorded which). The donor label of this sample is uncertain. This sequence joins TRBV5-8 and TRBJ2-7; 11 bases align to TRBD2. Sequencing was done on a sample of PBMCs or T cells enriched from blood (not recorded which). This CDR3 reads CASSYPGLAAYEQYF. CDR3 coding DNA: TGTGCCAGCAGCTATCCGGGACTAGCGGCCTACGAGCAGTACTTC.